This TCR beta chain is drawn from a study of OX40 agonist ivuxolimab in advanced cancers. Overall study findings and caveats: Clonal expansion was seen in CD4+ and CD8+ blood T cells by week 6 at 0.1 to 3.0 mg/kg. Low normalized T-cell clonal expansion also characterized some of the nonresponders.

Details on this clone: Antigen unknown.

The table came from immunoSEQ multiplex PCR; TCRdb's copy has only in-frame clones and leaves some out. The sample yields tens of thousands of clones, around 86% seen once. The CDR3 sequence is 17 residues long. With 3 bases clipped from V and 5 bases from J, the junction kept 9 bases outside the gene matches. CDR1 and CDR2 from the germline V gene are ENHRY and SYGVKD. The J gene is TRBJ2-3, the V gene TRBV10-3, with 12 bases lining up with TRBD2. The TCR comes from an adult with an advanced solid tumor such as melanoma, head and neck, liver or kidney cancer. The sample in question was CD4+ or CD8+ T cells sorted from blood, obtained in a trial of the OX40 agonist ivuxolimab. Here the CDR3 reads CAISERLAGGPGDTQYF. In DNA, the CDR3 is TGTGCCATCAGTGAACGGCTAGCGGGGGGGCCTGGAGATACGCAGTATTTT.